The 22 T cell receptor beta chains reported below all come from one sample, sequenced in a study of blood T cell repertoires in COVID-19. Data came from immunoSEQ multiplex PCR; TCRdb stores just in-frame clones and leaves some out. The data hold about 250,000 clones, with approximately 88% observed a single time. Source material: peripheral blood. The receptors originated from a young woman with COVID-19, enrolled during active disease.

The chain links TRBV6-1 to TRBJ2-7; 8 bases are shared with TRBD2. The CDR3 is made up of 16 amino acids. Germline assignment: CDR1 MNHNS and CDR2 SASEGT. V gave up 3 bases and J gave up 1 base; unmatched junction bases: 8. CDR3 region: CASSDRLAGPSYEQYV. The CDR3 nucleotides read TGTGCCAGCAGTGATAGGCTAGCGGGTCCATCCTACGAGCAGTACGTC.

The genes are TRBV6-2 or TRBV6-3 and TRBJ1-5, with 7 bases matching TRBD1. The CDR3 runs to 19 residues. V lost 5 bases to trimming and J lost 0 bases; unmatched junction nucleotides: 16. Germline CDR1 and CDR2: MNHEY and SVGEGT. CDR3: CASSASIWTGEYSNQPQHF. DNA of the CDR3: TGTGCCAGCAGTGCATCTATCTGGACAGGAGAATATAGCAATCAGCCCCAGCATTTT.

The V gene is TRBV7-9, the J gene TRBJ1-2, with 8 bases matching TRBD1. The CDR3 extends over 13 amino acids. The junction had 3 bases not matched to a gene; V was cut back by 5 bases and J by 4 bases. The germline CDR1 and CDR2 sequences are SEHNR and FQNEAQ (reference sequence). CDR3 residues: CASSATGVYGYTF. CDR3 sequence (DNA): TGTGCCAGCAGCGCGACAGGGGTCTATGGCTACACCTTC.

The chain employs TRBV11-3 and TRBJ2-1; TRBD2 might be the D (5 bases). The germline V gene encodes CDR1 SGHNT and CDR2 YENEEA. V lost 5 bases and J 2 bases, leaving 10 bases between the germline ends. The CDR3 covers 14 residues. CDR3 in DNA: TGTGCCAGCAGCGAGACCGGGACCTACAATGAGCAGTTCTTC. It is translated as CASSETGTYNEQFF.

V gene TRBV27 combines with J gene TRBJ1-2; D perhaps matches TRBD1 (5 bases). CDR1 and CDR2 from the germline V gene are MNHEY and SMNVEV (reference sequence). V was shortened by 5 bases and J by 3 bases, with 16 bases between the two germline ends. The CDR3 contains 15 residues. CDR3 sequence (DNA): TGTGCCAGCAGTCCCAGGACACGGTCACACTATGGCTACACCTTC. It encodes CASSPRTRSHYGYTF.

The chain employs TRBV28 and TRBJ2-5; 7 bases fit TRBD2. Germline CDR1 MDHEN, CDR2 SYDVKM. V lost 5 bases, J lost 1 base, and 7 bases stayed unmatched. The CDR3 has 15 amino acids. CDR3 DNA: TGTGCCAGCAGTCCTGGACTAGTATCCCAAGAGACCCAGTACTTC. As protein: CASSPGLVSQETQYF.

The chain links TRBV6-6 to TRBJ2-6; D not resolved. Trimming pared 4 bases from V and 2 bases from J, leaving 12 bases between. The CDR3 contains 16 residues. CDR1 is MNHNY and CDR2 is SVGAGI in the germline V gene (reference sequence). CDR3 loop: CASSFLNSPGANVLTF. DNA for the CDR3: TGTGCCAGCAGTTTCCTAAACAGTCCTGGGGCCAACGTCCTGACTTTC.

This chain joins TRBV18 and TRBJ2-5; the match to TRBD1 covers 10 bases. CDR3 length: 15 amino acids. J gave up 4 bases and V 1 base, and 3 bases lay outside the gene matches. Germline assignment: CDR1 KGHSH and CDR2 LQKENI. The CDR3 is CASSPQGQGGETQYF. The CDR3 nucleotides are TGTGCCAGCTCACCACAAGGACAGGGGGGAGAGACCCAGTACTTC. Using reference TRBV18 and TRBJ2-5 for the parts outside the CDR3, the full variable domain is NAGVMQNPRHLVRRRGQEARLRCSPMKGHSHVYWYRQLPEEGLKFMVYLQKENIIDESGMPKERFSAEFPKEGPSILRIQQVVRGDSAAYFCASSPQGQGGETQYFGPGTRLLVL.

The chain carries TRBV5-1 and TRBJ2-3, with 8 positions matching TRBD1. The germline V gene has CDR1 SGHRS and CDR2 YFSETQ. This CDR3 has 16 amino acids. Trimming removed 4 bases from V and 6 bases from J; junction bases left unmatched: 13. The CDR3 DNA reads as TGCGCCAGCAGCACACCTGGACAGGGCGCCGGGGATACGCAGTATTTT. It encodes CASSTPGQGAGDTQYF.

V is TRBV27 and J is TRBJ2-1; D might be TRBD1 (5 bases). V lost 3 bases to trimming and J lost 4 bases, with 7 bases between them. CDR1 and CDR2 (germline): MNHEY, SMNVEV (reference sequence). The CDR3 contains 13 residues. The CDR3 reads CASSFDRYNEQFF. In nucleotides, the CDR3 is TGTGCCAGCAGTTTCGACAGATACAATGAGCAGTTCTTC.

Here the CDR3 DNA reads TGTGCCAGCAGCTTGCCGCTAGCGGGGACCGGGGAGCTGTTTTTT. This translates into CASSLPLAGTGELFF. The V gene is TRBV5-6, the J gene TRBJ2-2; TRBD2 aligns across 9 bases. The germline CDR1 and CDR2 sequences are SGHDT and YYEEEE. This CDR3 region has 15 residues. V was clipped by 1 base and J by 5 bases; unmatched bases: 3.

The rearrangement uses TRBV5-1 and TRBJ2-1; no firm D call. V dropped 0 bases and J dropped 2 bases, with 6 bases sitting between them. This CDR3 is built from 14 residues. The germline gives CDR1 SGHRS, CDR2 YFSETQ. CDR3 amino acids: CASSLEQAYNEQFF. CDR3 in DNA: TGCGCCAGCAGCTTGGAGCAAGCCTACAATGAGCAGTTCTTC. Supplemented by reference TRBV5-1 and TRBJ2-1, the full variable domain reads KAGVTQTPRYLIKTRGQQVTLSCSPISGHRSVSWYQQTPGQGLQFLFEYFSETQRNKGNFPGRFSGRQFSNSRSEMNVSTLELGDSALYLCASSLEQAYNEQFFGPGTRLTVL.

This clone appeared once. This chain connects TRBV6-5 to TRBJ1-3; D call uncertain. Looked up from germline, CDR1 is MNHEY and CDR2 is SVGAGI. V was cut by 2 bases and J by 2 bases, with 10 bases left in between. The CDR3 runs 15 residues. CDR3 loop: CASSYGGTPGNTIYF. The CDR3 bases are TGTGCCAGCAGTTACGGAGGTACTCCTGGAAACACCATATATTTT.

The V and J genes are TRBV28 and TRBJ1-1, with 11 bases that match TRBD1. This CDR3 spans 17 amino acids. The germline V gene encodes CDR1 MDHEN and CDR2 SYDVKM. Trimming cost V 3 bases and J 1 base; bases outside gene matches: 7. The CDR3 DNA follows: TGTGCCAGCAGTTTTCACGGGACAGGGGGGGGGAACACTGAAGCTTTCTTT. Translated: CASSFHGTGGGNTEAFF. The variable domain in full, completed from reference TRBV28 and TRBJ1-1, reads DVKVTQSSRYLVKRTGEKVFLECVQDMDHENMFWYRQDPGLGLRLIYFSYDVKMKEKGDIPEGYSVSREKKERFSLILESASTNQTSMYLCASSFHGTGGGNTEAFFGQGTRLTVV.

The rearrangement uses TRBV12-3 or TRBV12-4 and TRBJ2-2, with D possibly being TRBD2 (5 bases). This CDR3 comprises 13 residues. The V end was cut by 7 bases, the J end by 3 bases, with 9 bases between. The CDR3 spells CASKDLHTGELFF. DNA for the CDR3: TGTGCCAGCAAGGACTTACACACCGGGGAGCTGTTTTTT.

This chain links TRBV19 with TRBJ1-5, with D tentatively TRBD1 (5 bases). Germline-derived CDR1 and CDR2 are LNHDA and SQIVND (reference sequence). CDR3 length: 14 residues. The V gene lost 6 bases and the J gene lost 1 base, with 10 bases spanning the gap. CDR3 residues: CASRQGLSNQPQHF. CDR3 DNA sequence: TGTGCCAGTAGGCAGGGATTAAGCAATCAGCCCCAGCATTTT.

The chain combines TRBV6-6 with TRBJ2-1; D gene ambiguous. Germline values: CDR1 MNHNY, CDR2 SVGAGI (reference sequence). V lost 8 bases and J lost 6, with 14 bases in between. The CDR3 length is 13 residues. Here the CDR3 DNA reads TGTGCCAGCGCTAACCCCGAGGTCAATGAGCAGTTCTTC. Protein: CASANPEVNEQFF.

The V gene is TRBV25-1, the J gene TRBJ2-1, with a weak D call TRBD2 (5 bases). The ends were cut back, 8 bases at V and 12 bases at J, with 11 bases in the middle. Germline CDR1 reads MGHDK; CDR2 reads SYGVNS. The CDR3 length is 10 residues. This chain's CDR3 is CASRAVRQFF. CDR3 DNA sequence: TGTGCCAGCCGAGCGGTCCGGCAGTTCTTC.

V and J are TRBV19 and TRBJ1-2; D gene unclear. The germline CDR1 and CDR2 sequences are LNHDA and SQIVND (reference sequence). The CDR3 has 13 amino acids. Trimming stripped 5 bases from V and 7 bases from J, with 14 bases between. The CDR3 protein is CASSPITGSGYTF. DNA for the CDR3: TGTGCCAGTAGTCCGATTACGGGGTCTGGCTACACCTTC.

This sequence joins TRBV4-1 and TRBJ2-4, with TRBD2 as a possible D gene (7 bases). Trimming stripped 1 base from V and 0 bases from J, with 16 bases between. In germline, CDR1 is MGHRA, CDR2 YSYEKL. The CDR3 is 18 amino acids. The CDR3 loop is CASSQGLDGGLAKNIQYF. The CDR3 nucleotides read TGCGCCAGCAGCCAAGGCTTGGACGGGGGGCTAGCCAAAAACATTCAGTACTTC.

The V gene is TRBV7-9, the J gene TRBJ2-7, with TRBD1 matching 8 bases. The germline gives CDR1 SEHNR, CDR2 FQNEAQ (reference sequence). Losses at the gene ends were 8 bases for V and 2 bases for J; bases not matched to a gene: 11. This CDR3 has 15 amino acids. The CDR3 DNA sequence: TGTGCCAGCCGCCTGACAGGGGCCCCACCCTACGAGCAGTACTTC. Translation gives CASRLTGAPPYEQYF.

This chain joins TRBV11-3 and TRBJ2-3; possibly TRBD2 for D (6 bases). The germline V and J ends were trimmed by 7 bases and 3 bases, with 11 bases remaining between them. There are 13 residues in the CDR3. Germline lookup yields CDR1 SGHNT and CDR2 YENEEA. CDR3 DNA sequence: TGTGCCAGCACCGGGACTTATACAGATACGCAGTATTTT. This sequence encodes CASTGTYTDTQYF.